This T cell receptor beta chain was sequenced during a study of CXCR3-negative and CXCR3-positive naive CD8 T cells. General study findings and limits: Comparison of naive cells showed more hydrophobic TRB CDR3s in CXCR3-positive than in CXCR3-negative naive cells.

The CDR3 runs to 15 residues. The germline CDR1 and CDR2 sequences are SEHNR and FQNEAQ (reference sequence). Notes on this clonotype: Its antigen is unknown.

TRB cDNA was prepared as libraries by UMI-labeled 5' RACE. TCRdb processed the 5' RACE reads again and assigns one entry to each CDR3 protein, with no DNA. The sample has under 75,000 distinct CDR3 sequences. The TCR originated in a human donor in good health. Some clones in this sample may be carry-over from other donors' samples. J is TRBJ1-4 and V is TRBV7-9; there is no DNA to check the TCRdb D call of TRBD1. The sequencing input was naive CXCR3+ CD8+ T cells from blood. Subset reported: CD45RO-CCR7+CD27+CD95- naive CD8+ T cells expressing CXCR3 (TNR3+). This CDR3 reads CASSPPGAASEKLFF.